This entry is about one T cell receptor (beta chain). This record belongs to a study of PD-L1 blockade in urothelial cancer. Assay: immunoSEQ multiplex PCR; the TCRdb copy retains only in-frame clones and omits some. Among under 40,000 clones listed, approximately 80% were seen once. The V end lost 0 bases, the J end lost 4 bases, and 10 bases lay between the germline ends. Germline V gives CDR1 SGDLS, CDR2 YYNGEE. This CDR3 is 14 amino acids long. This material consisted of PBMCs, taken around atezolizumab (anti-PD-L1) treatment. This clonotype originated in a man aged 60-69 years with urothelial cancer. This chain joins TRBV9 and TRBJ2-5, with D possibly being TRBD1 (6 bases). Here the CDR3 reads CASSVEDRPETQYF. For the CDR3, the DNA is TGTGCCAGCAGCGTAGAAGACAGGCCAGAGACCCAGTACTTC.